Reported below is one T cell receptor (beta chain). Its antigen remains unidentified. The sample originates from a study of CD8 T cells in ankylosing spondylitis. V lost 4 bases and J lost 4; bases outside the gene matches: 3. This CDR3 contains 14 residues. Looked up from germline, CDR1 is LGHDT and CDR2 is YNNKEL (reference sequence). TCRdb analysed the 5' RACE reads with MiXCR anew, one entry per CDR3 protein. This table holds 250,000 to 400,000 distinct CDR3 sequences, around a tenth found once. General study points: Clones linked to the disease showed a CD8+ phenotype. They occurred at relatively low frequencies in peripheral blood. Ankylosing spondylitis blood appeared to carry a characteristic TCR beta motif of several highly homologous variants. Reported data indicate significant enrichment of disease-linked clones within matched ankylosing spondylitis synovial fluid. Some motif variants had been reported before (in reactive arthritis synovial fluid and blood).

The sequence was obtained from a female donor with ankylosing spondylitis or in good health (not recorded which). The J gene is TRBJ2-7, the V gene TRBV3-1; the match to TRBD2 covers 11 bases. Sample: blood, either unsorted or a sorted T cell fraction (not recorded which). The chain's CDR3 is CASSPTSGIYEQYF. CDR3 nucleotides: TGTGCCAGCAGCCCGACTAGCGGGATTTACGAGCAGTACTTC.